This T cell receptor beta chain was identified during a study of cytomegalovirus exposure and HLA in healthy donors. Vbeta (60) and Jbeta (13) primers were used in the PCR. Original processing methods: In a later analysis, about 11 million of 65 million to 90 million unique beta chains occurred in at least two donors. Measured with immunoSEQ multiplex PCR; TCRdb has only the in-frame clones, and not every one. The V and J calls and clone size come from that table; D and trimming were worked out from the DNA. The sample lists 110,000 to 150,000 clones, about 75% occurring once. The germline V gene encodes CDR1 SGDLS and CDR2 YYNGEE. This CDR3 has 16 amino acids. Trimming cost V 4 bases and J 8 bases; bases outside gene matches: 8.

The clonotype comes from a woman younger than 45 in good health and CMV-seronegative. The chain couples TRBV9 to TRBJ2-1; 14 bases fit TRBD2. Sequenced: PBMCs. The CDR3 nucleotides read TGTGCCAGCAGCCCTGGACTAGCGGGGGGTGATGATGAGCAGTTCTTC. Residues: CASSPGLAGGDDEQFF.